The source of this TCR beta chain is a study of shared clonotypes between healthy human individuals. The germline V gene has CDR1 LGHNA and CDR2 YSLEER. The CDR3 is 15 residues long. V shed 4 bases and J shed 2 bases, with 14 bases lying between them. The assay was carried out at the deep level. The table came from immunoSEQ multiplex PCR; TCRdb's copy has only in-frame clones and leaves some out. The table lists some 1,600,000 clones, 95% to 99% of them singletons. The chain has TRBV4-3 and TRBJ1-1; unclear D gene. Sequencing was done on a sample of naive CD4+ T cells sorted from blood. Documented subset: CD45RA+ positively selected. This clonotype was sampled from a man aged 25-45 years in good health. CDR3 bases: TGCGCCAGCAGCCTTTATACGGGCTTCAACACTGAAGCTTTCTTT. Translating gives CASSLYTGFNTEAFF.